This TCR beta chain was observed in a study of blood T cell repertoires in COVID-19. Overall study: The study drew acute and convalescent COVID-19 samples from the United States, Italy and Spain. T cells, B-cell-depleted T cells, or PBMCs provided the cDNA or gDNA that served as material.

TCRdb keeps only in-frame clones here, not all; method: immunoSEQ multiplex PCR. Of approximately 400,000 clones listed, 75% to 90% are singletons. The participants were between about 18 and 90 years old and came from 20 to 30 US areas. Researchers sorted participants into cohorts using their self-reported clinical history. CDR3 length: 17 residues. Deletions cut 2 bases from V and 2 bases from J, with 17 bases between. Germline CDR1 is SGDLS and CDR2 is YYNGEE. The sequence derives from a woman aged 45-65 years who had recovered from COVID-19. The gene calls are TRBV9 and TRBJ2-1, with a tentative D call TRBD1 (7 bases). The sequencing sample was made of PBMCs or T cells enriched from blood (not recorded which). CDR3 nucleotide sequence: TGTGCCAGCAGCGTTGCGGCGGGACAGCTAACCTACAATGAGCAGTTCTTC. Its translation: CASSVAAGQLTYNEQFF.